Listed here are 26 T cell receptor beta chains from one sample, sequenced in a study of cytomegalovirus exposure and HLA in healthy donors. PCR employed 60 Vbeta and 13 Jbeta primers. The data were produced by immunoSEQ multiplex PCR, yet TCRdb's version contains in-frame clones alone and is incomplete. This table holds about 91,000 clones, approximately 90% found once. The sequencing sample was made of PBMCs. These receptors all stem from a man younger than 35 in good health and CMV-seronegative.

The chain employs TRBV28 and TRBJ2-1; D is unclear. The CDR3 consists of 14 residues. V lost 2 bases and J lost 1, with 6 bases in between. CDR1 is MDHEN and CDR2 is SYDVKM in the germline V gene. Here the CDR3 reads CASSLPGSYNEQFF. The CDR3 DNA follows: TGTGCCAGCAGTTTACCAGGTTCCTACAATGAGCAGTTCTTC.

V and J are TRBV21-1 and TRBJ2-7; the table's D call TRBD2 went unverified against the DNA. TRBV21-1 is marked as a pseudogene. This CDR3 comprises 17 residues. The CDR3 coding sequence is TGTGCCAGCAGCAAAGAGGAGCCAGCCCGGGATGACTACGAGCAGTACTTC. The encoded protein is CASSKEEPARDDYEQYF.

The J gene is TRBJ2-1, the V gene TRBV7-2, with TRBD2 matching 7 bases. This CDR3 has 16 amino acids. Germline V CDR1 and CDR2: SGHTA, FQGNSA. The trim removed 5 bases at V and 2 bases at J, leaving 9 bases unmatched. The CDR3 loop is CASSPEPSGTYNEQFF. The CDR3 DNA reads as TGTGCCAGCAGCCCCGAACCTAGCGGAACCTACAATGAGCAGTTCTTC.

The rearrangement joins TRBV7-6 to TRBJ2-2; weak D call: TRBD2 (7 bases). V was trimmed by 2 bases and J by 4 bases, leaving 14 bases between them. Germline V gene data show CDR1 as SGHVS and CDR2 as FNYEAQ. The CDR3 has 16 amino acids. The CDR3 DNA reads as TGTGCCAGCAGCTTAAGGGGGAGGGCGAGCACCGGGGAGCTGTTTTTT. Residues: CASSLRGRASTGELFF.

This chain connects TRBV5-6 to TRBJ1-6, with a tentative D call TRBD1 (5 bases). CDR1 is SGHDT, CDR2 YYEEEE, per germline. The V gene lost 0 bases and the J gene lost 10 bases, with 11 bases spanning the gap. This CDR3 has 14 residues. DNA of the CDR3: TGTGCCAGCAGCTTGGCAGGGTCTGGGTCACCCCTCCACTTT. This translates into CASSLAGSGSPLHF.

J is TRBJ1-1 and V is TRBV18, with 7 bases identical to TRBD1. The CDR3 spans 13 residues. Trimming took 5 bases from V and 6 from J; bases not matched to a gene: 6. Germline V lookup: CDR1 KGHSH, CDR2 LQKENI. The CDR3 region is CASSNRQGAEAFF. The CDR3 DNA reads as TGTGCCAGCTCAAACAGACAGGGCGCTGAAGCTTTCTTT.

This sequence joins TRBV5-4 and TRBJ2-3; possibly TRBD2 for D (5 bases). Germline CDR1 and CDR2: SGHNT and YYREEE (reference sequence). This CDR3 region has 15 residues. V dropped 0 bases and J dropped 2 bases, with 10 bases sitting between them. The DNA of the CDR3 is TGTGCCAGCAGCTTGGAGCCGGAGGTCACAGATACGCAGTATTTT. Translated: CASSLEPEVTDTQYF.

The rearrangement uses TRBV19 and TRBJ1-2; D ambiguous. The CDR3 has 14 amino acids. V lost 3 bases, J lost 8 bases, and 16 bases lay in between. Germline V lookup: CDR1 LNHDA, CDR2 SQIVND (reference sequence). CDR3 bases: TGTGCCAGTAGTATCTACGGACCCGGGATCGGCTACACCTTC. Its protein product is CASSIYGPGIGYTF.

J is TRBJ2-7 and V is TRBV19; TRBD1 aligns across 8 bases. Germline V lookup: CDR1 LNHDA, CDR2 SQIVND (reference sequence). The CDR3 has 14 amino acids. V shed 5 bases, J shed 3 bases, and the junction held 6 bases outside the gene matches. The CDR3 bases are TGTGCCAGTAGTTCGTCAGGGGGCTTCTACGAGCAGTACTTC. It is translated as CASSSSGGFYEQYF.

The table lists this clone with a few counts. The rearrangement links TRBV4-3 to TRBJ2-2, with 7 bases that match TRBD1. The CDR3 runs 15 residues. After removal of 4 bases from V and 4 bases from J, the junction contained 6 bases not matched to a gene. From germline, CDR1 is LGHNA and CDR2 YSLEER. CDR3 loop: CASSPSDRITGELFF. The CDR3 coding sequence is TGCGCCAGCAGCCCCTCGGACAGGATCACCGGGGAGCTGTTTTTT.

V usage is TRBV6-6 and J usage is TRBJ1-1; 8 bases align to TRBD1. The CDR3 loop spans 14 amino acids. Germline V gives CDR1 MNHNY, CDR2 SVGAGI (reference sequence). The junction had 7 bases not matched to a gene; V was cut back by 9 bases and J by 1 base. The CDR3 nucleotides are TGTGCCAGTATTAGACAGGGGAAGAACACTGAAGCTTTCTTT. Translating it yields CASIRQGKNTEAFF.

V and J are TRBV11-2 and TRBJ2-7; 7 nucleotides match TRBD1. Germline lookup yields CDR1 SGHAT and CDR2 FQNNGV. Trimming cost V 4 bases and J 7 bases; bases outside gene matches: 10. This CDR3 is 14 amino acids long. CDR3: CASSSLTGVGEQYF. CDR3 DNA sequence: TGTGCCAGCAGCTCCCTAACAGGGGTGGGGGAGCAGTACTTC.

The chain has TRBV5-1 and TRBJ1-1; 10 bases fit TRBD1. The CDR3 consists of 16 residues. Germline V gives CDR1 SGHRS, CDR2 YFSETQ. Losses at the gene ends were 0 bases for V and 8 bases for J; bases not matched to a gene: 10. The CDR3 protein is CASSLVPGTGAGEAFF. DNA of the CDR3: TGCGCCAGCAGCTTGGTCCCCGGGACAGGGGCGGGAGAAGCTTTCTTT.

The gene calls are TRBV7-3 and TRBJ2-1; the match to TRBD1 covers 10 bases. Per germline, CDR1 SGHTA and CDR2 FQGTGA. V shed 3 bases and J 0 bases; nucleotides not matched to a gene: 14. CDR3 length: 20 amino acids. Written as DNA, the CDR3 is TGTGCCAGCAGCTTCCTCAGTTTAGGGACAGGGGCCAACTCCTACAATGAGCAGTTCTTC. Translated, it gives CASSFLSLGTGANSYNEQFF.

This chain connects TRBV28 to TRBJ2-7; 9 positions match TRBD1. V lost 6 bases and J lost 3; bases outside the gene matches: 6. From germline, CDR1 is MDHEN and CDR2 SYDVKM. This CDR3 region has 14 residues. The CDR3 protein is CASRSGQGNYEQYF. Written as DNA, the CDR3 is TGTGCCAGCAGATCTGGACAGGGGAACTACGAGCAGTACTTC.

This sequence joins TRBV18 and TRBJ2-7; the match to TRBD2 covers 8 bases. The CDR3 runs to 20 residues. V shed 4 bases and J 5 bases; nucleotides not matched to a gene: 25. Looked up from germline, CDR1 is KGHSH and CDR2 is LQKENI. Here the CDR3 reads CASSLKRRDQVATGGHEQYF. For the CDR3, the DNA is TGTGCCAGCTCACTGAAACGCCGGGACCAGGTGGCCACGGGGGGGCACGAGCAGTACTTC.

This clone was counted a few times. The chain combines TRBV14 with TRBJ2-1; the match to TRBD2 covers 11 bases. V shed 1 base and J 8 bases; nucleotides not matched to a gene: 4. The CDR3 contains 15 residues. In germline, CDR1 is SGHDN, CDR2 FVKESK. CDR3 protein: CASSQAASGRYEQFF. As DNA, the CDR3 is TGTGCCAGCAGCCAAGCGGCTAGCGGGAGGTATGAGCAGTTCTTC.

The chain is built from TRBV6-5 and TRBJ2-3; 9 positions agree with TRBD2. The ends lost 4 bases at V and 0 bases at J; junction bases unmatched: 2. Germline V gives CDR1 MNHEY, CDR2 SVGAGI. CDR3 length: 15 residues. The CDR3 coding sequence is TGTGCCAGCAGTTGGCGGGGGGGGAGCACAGATACGCAGTATTTT. Its translation: CASSWRGGSTDTQYF.

The chain combines TRBV25-1 with TRBJ2-1, with 9 bases aligning to TRBD2. After removal of 2 bases from V and 7 bases from J, the junction contained 9 bases not matched to a gene. The CDR3 has 16 residues. CDR1 MGHDK and CDR2 SYGVNS come from the germline V gene. The CDR3 DNA sequence: TGTGCCAGCAGTGAACCCGGGGCGGGAGGGTATAATGAGCAGTTCTTC. Amino acids: CASSEPGAGGYNEQFF.

This chain uses TRBV5-4 with TRBJ1-1; D unclear. The germline CDR1 and CDR2 sequences are SGHNT and YYREEE (reference sequence). V dropped 0 bases and J dropped 4 bases, with 13 bases sitting between them. CDR3 length: 15 amino acids. CDR3 protein: CASSLGGEGGTEAFF. In DNA, the CDR3 is TGTGCCAGCAGCTTGGGCGGGGAGGGTGGCACTGAAGCTTTCTTT.

CDR3 DNA sequence: TGTGCCAGCAGTTACGGGTGGGCAACAGGAGACTACGAGCAGTACTTC. It codes for CASSYGWATGDYEQYF. V gene TRBV6-6 combines with J gene TRBJ2-7; D possibly corresponds to TRBD1 (5 bases). This CDR3 comprises 16 residues. V was cut by 2 bases and J by 3 bases, with 17 bases left in between. Per germline, CDR1 MNHNY and CDR2 SVGAGI (reference sequence).

J is TRBJ2-2 and V is TRBV6-6, with 11 bases fitting TRBD1. Germline V lookup: CDR1 MNHNY, CDR2 SVGAGI (reference sequence). This CDR3 comprises 15 residues. Trimming removed 4 bases from V and 4 bases from J; junction bases left unmatched: 2. CDR3 amino acids: CASSWGQGGTGELFF. The CDR3 DNA follows: TGTGCCAGCAGTTGGGGACAGGGGGGCACCGGGGAGCTGTTTTTT.

The V and J genes are TRBV29-1 and TRBJ2-3, with a possible D match to TRBD2 (6 bases). This CDR3 has 13 amino acids. The germline V gene encodes CDR1 SQVTM and CDR2 ANQGSEA. The V and J ends lost 7 bases and 10 bases respectively, with 21 bases between them. This chain's CDR3 is CSGGFFGGEAQYF. As DNA, the CDR3 is TGCAGCGGGGGGTTTTTCGGGGGAGAGGCGCAGTATTTT.

V is TRBV6-6 and J is TRBJ2-7, with D perhaps matching TRBD2 (6 bases). Between the trimmed V and J ends, which lost 5 bases and 4 bases, there was a span of 15 bases. Germline values: CDR1 MNHNY, CDR2 SVGAGI (reference sequence). The CDR3 loop spans 14 amino acids. CDR3 amino acids: CASSKPGLLYEQYF. The CDR3 DNA is TGTGCCAGCAGTAAACCGGGACTCTTATACGAGCAGTACTTC.

A single count supports this clone. This chain uses TRBV5-6 with TRBJ2-5, with TRBD2 matching over 8 bases. With V trimmed by 3 bases and J by 4 bases, 5 bases remained unmatched. Germline CDR1 and CDR2: SGHDT and YYEEEE. The CDR3 contains 14 residues. This CDR3 reads CASSSGLAGETQYF. For the CDR3, the DNA is TGTGCCAGCAGCTCTGGACTAGCTGGAGAGACCCAGTACTTC. The full variable domain, with the rest looked up from reference TRBV5-6 and TRBJ2-5, is DAGVTQSPTHLIKTRGQQVTLRCSPKSGHDTVSWYQQALGQGPQFIFQYYEEEERQRGNFPDRFSGHQFPNYSSELNVNALLLGDSALYLCASSSGLAGETQYFGPGTRLLVL.

This chain connects TRBV27 to TRBJ2-1; the D gene is possibly TRBD1 (6 bases). V was trimmed by 7 bases and J by 4 bases, leaving 8 bases between them. CDR1 is MNHEY, CDR2 SMNVEV, per germline (reference sequence). The CDR3 extends over 12 amino acids. The CDR3, as DNA: TGTGCCAGCACCGACAGGTACAATGAGCAGTTCTTC. The encoded protein is CASTDRYNEQFF.